The present T cell receptor beta chain was sequenced within a study of a mutant IDH1 vaccine in newly diagnosed glioma. To note about this clone: Its antigen is undetermined.

Trimming took off 1 base at V and 5 bases at J, with 13 bases between the two ends. The V gene's germline CDR1 is SGHTA and CDR2 FQGNSA. The CDR3 spans 15 residues. The table came from immunoSEQ multiplex PCR; TCRdb's copy has only in-frame clones and leaves some out. The sample contains approximately 44,000 clones, approximately 80% of which appear only once. This sample's time point: week 35, safety follow-up. Vaccination used 300 ug of mutant IDH1 20-mer peptide per dose, with topical imiquimod. Sample: PBMCs, taken from a glioma patient whose treatment included an IDH1 peptide vaccine. The chain is built from TRBV7-2 and TRBJ2-3; D gene unclear. The receptor was derived from a middle-aged man with glioma. As DNA, the CDR3 is TGTGCCAGCAGCTTAGGTGGCGGACGGAGAGATACGCAGTATTTT. It is translated as CASSLGGGRRDTQYF.